This TCR beta chain was captured by sequencing in a study of control samples from healthy donors and cancer patients (dated by TCRdb to 2018 to 2020). Reading from cysteine to phenylalanine, the CDR3 counts 16 amino acids. The retained sequence is limited to the CDR3, 48 bases, with the frame set at the first base. From a lookup of the germline V gene, CDR1 and CDR2 are LGHNA and YNFKEQ. V sheds 2 bases and J sheds 0 bases, leaving 11 bases between their ends. About this clone: Its antigen has not been determined. No base quality information exists; no much larger clone differs at one position.

To prepare the library, the immunoSEQ multiplex PCR assay was applied. Here the immuneACCESS table is served through TCRdb, limited to in-frame sequences with V and J called. Missing clones are a known gap in these copies; in checked studies unresolved V genes cover under half, and the rest lacks a known reason. The sample table holds about 140,000 clones, of which roughly 92% were seen once. The leading ten clones occupy around 11% of the sample. The chain is made from TRBV4-2 and TRBJ1-5; no D gene is confidently identified. The source of this sequence is a young man in good health. The sequenced sample was blood. CDR3 loop: CASSQLSSTSNQPQHF. The nucleotides are TGTGCCAGCAGCCAACTAAGCAGTACTAGCAATCAGCCCCAGCATTTT.